The 27 T cell receptor beta chains below come from one sample, sequenced in a study of shared T cell receptors in the human thymus. Data came from immunoSEQ multiplex PCR; TCRdb stores just in-frame clones and leaves some out. This sample has under 450,000 clones; approximately 95% occur once, and the top ten carry roughly 0.021%. Sequencing was carried out using thymocytes. The receptors originated from a human donor.

V gene TRBV5-1 combines with J gene TRBJ2-3; D not certain. The CDR3 consists of 15 residues. V was cut by 0 bases and J by 0 bases, with 8 bases left in between. Germline V gene sequence: CDR1 SGHRS, CDR2 YFSETQ. The CDR3 loop is CASSLAPGSTDTQYF. The DNA of the CDR3 is TGCGCCAGCAGCTTGGCTCCCGGTAGCACAGATACGCAGTATTTT.

The chain has TRBV6-6 and TRBJ2-7; D gene ambiguous. In germline, CDR1 is MNHNY, CDR2 SVGAGI (reference sequence). The CDR3 runs to 15 residues. The ends were cut back, 4 bases at V and 2 bases at J, with 15 bases in the middle. CDR3 sequence: CASSSPRRPTYEQYF. The CDR3, as DNA: TGTGCCAGCAGTTCCCCGCGCAGGCCAACCTACGAGCAGTACTTC.

This clone has a single count. The V call is TRBV28, the J call TRBJ2-7, with D tentatively TRBD1 or TRBD2 (5 bases each). CDR3 length: 11 residues. The germline V gene has CDR1 MDHEN and CDR2 SYDVKM. V was shortened by 11 bases and J by 5 bases, with 13 bases between the two germline ends. CDR3 DNA: TGTGCCGGGAACCGAGGGGACGAGCAGTACTTC. Its translation: CAGNRGDEQYF.

CDR3 sequence (DNA): TGCAGCGTTTTCCGACAGGGGGCAGGGGAAAAACTGTTTTTT. The encoded protein is CSVFRQGAGEKLFF. This chain links TRBV29-1 with TRBJ1-4, with TRBD1 identical over 10 bases. The CDR3 is 14 amino acids. Germline CDR1 and CDR2: SQVTM and ANQGSEA. J was trimmed by 8 bases and V by 5 bases; bases with no gene match: 8.

This sequence joins TRBV30 and TRBJ1-1; D unclear. Trimming removed 1 base at V and 7 bases at J, with 7 bases between. CDR3 length equals 11 residues. CDR1 GTSNPN and CDR2 SVGIG come from the germline V gene (reference sequence). The CDR3 reads CAWSALGEAFF. The CDR3 nucleotides read TGTGCCTGGAGTGCCCTAGGTGAAGCTTTCTTT.

The rearrangement links TRBV28 to TRBJ2-5, with D perhaps matching TRBD2 (6 bases). The CDR3 spans 16 residues. Between the trimmed V and J ends, which lost 6 bases and 4 bases, there was a span of 21 bases. Germline-derived CDR1 and CDR2 are MDHEN and SYDVKM. The CDR3 loop reads CASREGRNVQRETQYF. CDR3 coding DNA: TGTGCCAGCAGGGAGGGGAGAAATGTTCAGCGAGAGACCCAGTACTTC.

J is TRBJ1-4 and V is TRBV27; 7 bases align to TRBD1. With V trimmed by 2 bases and J by 8 bases, 5 bases remained unmatched. Germline CDR1 is MNHEY and CDR2 is SMNVEV (reference sequence). The CDR3 has 14 residues. CDR3 amino acids: CASSLQGVGEKLFF. The CDR3 DNA reads as TGTGCCAGCAGTTTACAGGGGGTAGGAGAAAAACTGTTTTTT. Using reference TRBV27 and TRBJ1-4 for the parts outside the CDR3, the full variable domain is EAQVTQNPRYLITVTGKKLTVTCSQNMNHEYMSWYRQDPGLGLRQIYYSMNVEVTDKGDVPEGYKVSRKEKRNFPLILESPSPNQTSLYFCASSLQGVGEKLFFGSGTQLSVL.

J is TRBJ1-5 and V is TRBV28; unclear D gene. There are 15 residues in the CDR3. The V end lost 5 bases, the J end lost 0 bases, and 11 bases lay between the germline ends. Germline V CDR1 and CDR2: MDHEN, SYDVKM. CDR3 in amino acids: CASSPRGNSNQPQHF. The DNA of the CDR3 is TGTGCCAGCAGTCCACGCGGGAATAGCAATCAGCCCCAGCATTTT.

The V call is TRBV7-2, the J call TRBJ2-1; unclear D gene. V was pared by 8 bases and J by 6 bases, with 20 bases between. Germline values: CDR1 SGHTA, CDR2 FQGNSA. CDR3 size: 15 residues. The CDR3 sequence: CASATQDGAPNEQFF. In DNA, the CDR3 is TGTGCCAGCGCTACTCAGGACGGAGCTCCCAATGAGCAGTTCTTC.

The chain is built from TRBV27 and TRBJ2-1, with 8 bases fitting TRBD2. Germline trimming cut 1 base from V and 4 bases from J; bases unmatched to any gene: 6. The CDR3 has 16 amino acids. Germline V gives CDR1 MNHEY, CDR2 SMNVEV (reference sequence). CDR3 bases: TGTGCCAGCAGTTTATATCCGGGAGGGAGTTACAATGAGCAGTTCTTC. Its protein is CASSLYPGGSYNEQFF.

This clone was picked up one time. J is TRBJ1-2 and V is TRBV19, with a possible D match to TRBD1 (5 bases). Trimming left V 6 bases short and J 1 base short, with 9 bases between. Germline V CDR1 and CDR2: LNHDA, SQIVND (reference sequence). The CDR3 is 13 residues long. The CDR3 loop is CASRGTGNYGYTF. The DNA for the CDR3 is TGTGCCAGTAGGGGGACGGGTAACTATGGCTACACCTTC.

A single count supports this clone. The rearrangement uses TRBV12-5 and TRBJ2-1; the match to TRBD2 covers 15 bases. This CDR3 spans 17 amino acids. Germline trimming cut 3 bases from V and 8 bases from J; bases unmatched to any gene: 8. Per the germline V gene, CDR1 is LGHNT and CDR2 is FRNRAP. The CDR3, as DNA: TGTGCTAGTGGTTTACTCTCCGGACTAGCGGGAGGGCATGAGCAGTTCTTC. Protein sequence: CASGLLSGLAGGHEQFF.

The V call is TRBV27, the J call TRBJ2-3, with 7 bases that match TRBD1. The CDR3 has 17 residues. The germline V gene has CDR1 MNHEY and CDR2 SMNVEV (reference sequence). The V gene end was trimmed by 6 bases and the J gene end by 3 bases; junction bases not matched to a gene: 15. The CDR3 DNA is TGTGCCAGCAGCCCCGGACATCAGGGGGAGAGTACAGATACGCAGTATTTT. The encoded protein is CASSPGHQGESTDTQYF.

The chain carries TRBV28 and TRBJ2-1; 8 bases agree with TRBD1. After removal of 5 bases from V and 8 bases from J, the junction contained 8 bases not matched to a gene. From germline, CDR1 is MDHEN and CDR2 SYDVKM. This CDR3 contains 14 residues. The CDR3 DNA reads as TGTGCCAGCAGTCGGGACAGGCCTGGGGATGAGCAGTTCTTC. The encoded protein is CASSRDRPGDEQFF.

This clone appeared a single time. J is TRBJ2-7 and V is TRBV27, with 14 bases that match TRBD2. After removal of 4 bases from V and 2 bases from J, the junction contained 7 bases not matched to a gene. The CDR3 is made up of 17 amino acids. Germline assignment: CDR1 MNHEY and CDR2 SMNVEV (reference sequence). The CDR3 reads CASSSGTSGSTAYEQYF. CDR3 in DNA: TGTGCCAGCAGTTCTGGGACTAGCGGGAGTACCGCCTACGAGCAGTACTTC.

The CDR3 sequence is CASSLAGGELFF. Here the CDR3 DNA reads TGTGCCAGCAGCTTGGCGGGCGGGGAGCTGTTTTTT. The chain couples TRBV5-6 to TRBJ2-2, with D uncertain. The CDR3 contains 12 residues. Germline CDR1 SGHDT, CDR2 YYEEEE. Trimming removed 0 bases at V and 7 bases at J, with 4 bases between.

V gene TRBV19 combines with J gene TRBJ2-7, with D hard to call. Germline CDR1 is LNHDA and CDR2 is SQIVND (reference sequence). The CDR3 has 14 residues. Trimming shortened V by 5 bases and J by 2 bases, and 13 bases separated the two germline ends. The CDR3 protein is CASSFHSETYEQYF. CDR3 DNA: TGTGCCAGTAGTTTCCATTCTGAAACCTACGAGCAGTACTTC.

This chain connects TRBV10-3 to TRBJ2-1; TRBD2 aligns across 8 bases. CDR3 size: 15 residues. Germline CDR1 and CDR2: ENHRY and SYGVKD. V was clipped by 3 bases and J by 8 bases; unmatched bases: 9. This chain's CDR3 is CAISDGREVIYEQFF. The CDR3 nucleotides read TGTGCCATCAGTGACGGGCGGGAGGTTATTTATGAGCAGTTCTTC.

The chain uses TRBV15 and TRBJ2-3; 8 nucleotides agree with TRBD2. The CDR3 consists of 15 residues. Germline trimming cut 1 base from V and 3 bases from J; bases unmatched to any gene: 3. Germline lookup yields CDR1 LNHNV and CDR2 YYDKDF (reference sequence). The DNA for the CDR3 is TGTGCCACCAGCAGAGCACTAGCGGCGACAGATACGCAGTATTTT. Translating it yields CATSRALAATDTQYF.

This sequence joins TRBV5-4 and TRBJ2-3, with D possibly being TRBD1 (5 bases). The germline V gene has CDR1 SGHNT and CDR2 YYREEE (reference sequence). This CDR3 contains 14 residues. The ends were cut back, 0 bases at V and 6 bases at J, with 11 bases in the middle. The CDR3 protein is CASSLGGVTDTQYF. The DNA of the CDR3 is TGTGCCAGCAGCTTGGGGGGCGTTACGGATACGCAGTATTTT. Supplemented by reference TRBV5-4 and TRBJ2-3, the full variable domain reads ETGVTQSPTHLIKTRGQQVTLRCSSQSGHNTVSWYQQALGQGPQFIFQYYREEENGRGNFPPRFSGLQFPNYSSELNVNALELDDSALYLCASSLGGVTDTQYFGPGTRLTVL.

The chain joins TRBV5-1 to TRBJ2-1; D might be TRBD2 (5 bases). Deletions cut 0 bases from V and 0 bases from J, with 10 bases between. Germline loops: CDR1 SGHRS, CDR2 YFSETQ. The CDR3 spans 16 residues. The CDR3 sequence: CASSLASWSSYNEQFF. Here the CDR3 DNA reads TGCGCCAGCAGCTTGGCTAGCTGGAGCTCCTACAATGAGCAGTTCTTC.

V gene TRBV6-1 combines with J gene TRBJ2-7; 12 bases are a match to TRBD2. J was trimmed by 5 bases and V by 4 bases; bases with no gene match: 12. Germline CDR1 and CDR2: MNHNS and SASEGT. The CDR3 is 17 amino acids. CDR3 sequence (DNA): TGTGCCAGCAGTGGACCCGCTAGCGGGAGGGTACGCGACGAGCAGTACTTC. Translating it yields CASSGPASGRVRDEQYF.

The chain employs TRBV13 and TRBJ2-3; the D is unclear. This CDR3 comprises 12 residues. Per the germline V gene, CDR1 is PRHDT and CDR2 is FYEKMQ (reference sequence). The V end was cut by 5 bases, the J end by 2 bases, with 5 bases between. For the CDR3, the DNA is TGTGCCAGCAGCCTATACACAGATACGCAGTATTTT. Residues: CASSLYTDTQYF.

The rearrangement links TRBV11-1 to TRBJ2-2; 11 nucleotides line up with TRBD1. This CDR3 region has 16 residues. Germline V gives CDR1 SGHAT, CDR2 FQDESV (reference sequence). V dropped 5 bases and J dropped 3; count of bases not matched to a gene: 5. CDR3 sequence: CASSGTGGEYTGELFF. In DNA form, the CDR3 reads TGTGCCAGCAGCGGGACAGGGGGAGAGTACACCGGGGAGCTGTTTTTT.

The gene calls are TRBV14 and TRBJ2-4; D is uncertain. The CDR3 is made up of 14 amino acids. Per germline, CDR1 SGHDN and CDR2 FVKESK. V lost 1 base and J lost 4, with 8 bases in between. CDR3 in amino acids: CASSQGDEKNIQYF. The CDR3 DNA follows: TGTGCCAGCAGCCAAGGGGATGAAAAAAACATTCAGTACTTC.

The V call is TRBV7-8, the J call TRBJ2-5; 8 nucleotides match TRBD1. This CDR3 contains 15 residues. Germline CDR1 is SGHVS and CDR2 is FQNEAQ. V trimming: 1 base; J trimming: 4 bases; junction bases outside the gene matches: 5. As DNA, the CDR3 is TGTGCCAGCAGCTTAGGACAGGGGCCGGGAGAGACCCAGTACTTC. Translation: CASSLGQGPGETQYF.

This chain uses TRBV19 with TRBJ1-1; 9 bases fit TRBD1. The ends lost 8 bases at V and 0 bases at J; junction bases unmatched: 4. CDR3 length: 14 amino acids. The V gene's germline CDR1 is LNHDA and CDR2 SQIVND (reference sequence). The CDR3 nucleotides read TGTGCCAGTCAGGACAGGGGTCTGAACACTGAAGCTTTCTTT. Translating gives CASQDRGLNTEAFF.